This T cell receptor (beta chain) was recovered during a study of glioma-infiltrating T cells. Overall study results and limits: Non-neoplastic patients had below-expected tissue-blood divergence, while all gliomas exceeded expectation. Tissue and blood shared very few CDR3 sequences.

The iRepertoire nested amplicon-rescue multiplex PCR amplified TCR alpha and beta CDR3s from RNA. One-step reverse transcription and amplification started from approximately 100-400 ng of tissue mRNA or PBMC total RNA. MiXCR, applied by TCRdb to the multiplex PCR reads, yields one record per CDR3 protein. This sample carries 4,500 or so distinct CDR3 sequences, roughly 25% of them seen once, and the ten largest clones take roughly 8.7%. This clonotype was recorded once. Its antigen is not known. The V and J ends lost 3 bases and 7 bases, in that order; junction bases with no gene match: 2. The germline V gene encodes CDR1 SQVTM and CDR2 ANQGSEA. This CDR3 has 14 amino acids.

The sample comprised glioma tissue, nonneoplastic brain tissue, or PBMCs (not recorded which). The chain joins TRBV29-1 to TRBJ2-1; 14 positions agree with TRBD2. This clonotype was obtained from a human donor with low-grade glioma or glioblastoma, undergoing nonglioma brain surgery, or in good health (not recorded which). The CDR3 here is CSVDGTSGGNEQFF. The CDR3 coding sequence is TGCAGCGTTGACGGGACTAGCGGGGGTAATGAGCAGTTCTTC.